Sequencing of this TCR beta chain was carried out in a study of blood T cell repertoires in COVID-19. Unmatched junction bases numbered 10, after V lost 3 bases and J lost 8 bases. The CDR3 is 16 residues long. The V gene's germline CDR1 is MNHNS and CDR2 SASEGT. TCRdb keeps only in-frame clones here, not all; method: immunoSEQ multiplex PCR. This sample has about 55,000 clones, with 75% to 90% found just once. The chain joins TRBV6-1 to TRBJ2-1; 10 positions agree with TRBD2. The sequence derives from a human donor in a cohort sampled during active COVID-19. Material: peripheral blood. The CDR3 protein is CASSEMSGRAMDEQFF. The DNA for the CDR3 is TGTGCCAGCAGTGAGATGAGCGGGAGGGCCATGGATGAGCAGTTCTTC.